This T cell receptor (beta chain) was identified in a study of identical twins (dated by TCRdb to the mid-2010s). With regard to the full study: To test whether fetal clonotypes persist, this study deep-sequenced TCR alpha and beta repertoires from monozygotic twins, from unrelated adults of various ages, and from cord blood. To rule out contamination, replicate twin experiments were performed at different times with different library preparation protocols.

Broad study findings and their caveats: A weaker excess of twin sharing was found in beta out-of-frame sequences because the signal-to-noise ratio was lowered by fewer shared sequences. Zero-insertion analyses could be partly confounded by invariant T cells such as MAIT and iNKT, though diverse VJ usage argued against such confounding for most clonotypes. Abundant cord blood beta clonotypes had fewer insertions, young adult naive repertoires showed a similar but weaker trend, and memory repertoires showed no such trend. Because the same donors could not be followed over many years, the conclusions depended on cross-sectional statistical analysis. Compared with coincidental sharing between unrelated individuals, out-of-frame TCR alpha sequences shared between twins had an excess of sequences with low generation probability. In monozygotic twins, recombination models systematically underestimated out-of-frame TCR alpha sharing, but the models matched the sharing seen between unrelated individuals.

The library was generated by 5' RACE. The listed sequencing device is Illumina HiSeq 2000. A universal primer binding site was added through template switching, and the final cDNA carried a unique molecular identifier so that TCR cDNA molecules could be counted accurately. Specific primers in the conserved constant-segment region were used to synthesize first-strand cDNA for TCR alpha and beta chains. To control for contamination, each cDNA library was double barcoded with a SMART-Mk sample barcode plus Illumina barcodes. Two successive PCR steps introduced TruSeq adapter sequences along with Illumina sample barcodes. TCR alpha and beta cDNA libraries were sequenced on the Illumina HiSeq platform with custom primers. The authors' pipeline ran thus. Raw reads were processed with MiGEC to extract unique molecular identifiers, and MiXCR was used to determine CDR3 positions. For each individual, recombination models were inferred using an EM algorithm with the repgenHMM and IGoR tools. Shared clonotype analysis was performed with the tcR package in R, normalizing sharing by the product of cloneset sizes. Out-of-frame nonproductive sequences were analyzed to study raw recombination free of thymic and clonal selection effects. In TCRdb, the public reads were trimmed at Q25 with fastp and aligned with MiXCR, with productive beta chains retained. Under each unique CDR3 protein, matching rows form one entry showing the most common genes and DNA. V and J calls and clone size were set by TCRdb, not the authors. The sample records around 680,000 distinct CDR3 sequences, roughly 8% of which are singletons. The top ten clonotypes cover around 0.98% of the sample.

This clonotype has a handful of counts. This receptor's antigen is unknown. Base qualities are missing; no much larger clone stands one base away. All donors were healthy Caucasians. Three pairs of female monozygotic twins, all aged about 18 to 30 years, were included in the twin cohort. Peripheral blood mononuclear cells were the source from which RNA for the TCR libraries was isolated. Relative to germline, V is missing 3 bases and J is missing 11 bases, with 6 bases of the junction outside any gene match. The germline V gene (reference sequence) gives CDR1 as LGHDT and CDR2 as YNNKEL. Inclusive of the bounding cysteine and phenylalanine, the CDR3 is 13 residues long. The only DNA kept is the CDR3, 39 bases in frame from the first base. These same data were also listed under a study on yellow fever vaccine responses in identical twins. Reported in the second study: The authors reported that the T cell response to vaccination in identical twins appeared partly convergent and partly personalized. In identical twins, the study followed T cell clones that responded to the vaccine with precision.

The rearranged segments are TRBV3-1 and TRBJ2-1; 8 of the junction bases match TRBD2. This clonotype was obtained from a woman aged 18 to 35 in good health. Sequencing used PBMCs. Here is the DNA: TGTGCCAGCAGCCAGGAAAAGCGGGAGAAGCAGTTCTTC. The encoded protein is CASSQEKREKQFF.